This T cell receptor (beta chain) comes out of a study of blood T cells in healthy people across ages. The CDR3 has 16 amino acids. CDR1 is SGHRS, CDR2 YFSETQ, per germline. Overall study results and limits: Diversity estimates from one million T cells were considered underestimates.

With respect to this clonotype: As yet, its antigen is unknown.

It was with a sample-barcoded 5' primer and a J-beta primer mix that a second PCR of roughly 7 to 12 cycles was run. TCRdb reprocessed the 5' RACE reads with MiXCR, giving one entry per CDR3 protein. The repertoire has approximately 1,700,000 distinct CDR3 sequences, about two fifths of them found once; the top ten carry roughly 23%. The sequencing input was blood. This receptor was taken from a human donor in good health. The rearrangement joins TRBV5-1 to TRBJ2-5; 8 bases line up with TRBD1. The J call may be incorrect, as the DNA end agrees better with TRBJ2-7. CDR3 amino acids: CASSLDGQGRFYEQYF. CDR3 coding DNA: TGCGCCAGCAGCTTGGACGGACAGGGTCGATTCTACGAGCAGTACTTC.